The 27 T cell receptor beta chains given below trace back to one sample, sequenced in a study of cytomegalovirus exposure and HLA in healthy donors. 13 Jbeta primers and 60 Vbeta primers were used for the PCR. Sequencing was performed with immunoSEQ multiplex PCR; in TCRdb, only in-frame clones are kept and a portion is missing. The data show over 80,000 clones, with 81% seen just once and about 4.8% held by the top ten. Sequencing was done on a sample of PBMCs. The receptor set was obtained from a man aged 35 to 55 in good health and CMV-seropositive.

The CDR3 region is CASSEARGTGWYGYTF. CDR3 nucleotides: TGTGCCAGCAGTGAAGCTAGGGGAACAGGGTGGTATGGCTACACCTTC. V usage is TRBV6-1 and J usage is TRBJ1-2; possible D gene TRBD1, 6 bases. Germline CDR1 MNHNS, CDR2 SASEGT. Trimming pared 0 bases from V and 5 bases from J, leaving 16 bases between. This CDR3 spans 16 amino acids.

This clone was found a few times. The rearrangement links TRBV10-2 to TRBJ2-2; 13 positions agree with TRBD2. The CDR3 runs to 16 residues. Trimming at V came to 6 bases and at J to 0 bases, leaving 1 base not matched to a gene. Germline V gene data show CDR1 as WSHSY and CDR2 as SAAADI. The CDR3: CASRGTSGTNTGELFF. The CDR3 region has the DNA TGCGCCAGCAGAGGGACTAGCGGGACGAACACCGGGGAGCTGTTTTTT.

The chain has TRBV6-1 and TRBJ2-7, with D possibly being TRBD1 (6 bases). This CDR3 is built from 15 residues. CDR1 is MNHNS and CDR2 is SASEGT in the germline V gene. V dropped 5 bases and J dropped 2 bases, with 16 bases sitting between them. The CDR3 here is CASSLPGTRTYEQYF. The CDR3 DNA is TGTGCCAGCAGTTTACCCGGGACAAGGACCTACGAGCAGTACTTC.

This clone showed up just a few times. This sample also contains other DNA sequences that code for the same CDR3. This rearrangement joins TRBV5-1 to TRBJ2-3; TRBD2 matches 11 bases. This CDR3 spans 15 amino acids. The germline V gene encodes CDR1 SGHRS and CDR2 YFSETQ. V shed 0 bases and J 3 bases; nucleotides not matched to a gene: 0. CDR3 sequence: CASSLGLAGTDTQYF. Here the CDR3 DNA reads TGCGCCAGCAGCTTGGGACTAGCGGGGACAGATACGCAGTATTTT.

The CDR3 nucleotides are TGTGCCAGCAGCTTGGGGCAGGGGCAAGAGACCCAGTACTTC. Its protein is CASSLGQGQETQYF. V is TRBV5-4 and J is TRBJ2-5; a possible D gene is TRBD1 (6 bases). Germline V gene data show CDR1 as SGHNT and CDR2 as YYREEE (reference sequence). V was trimmed by 0 bases and J by 2 bases, leaving 8 bases between them. CDR3 length: 14 residues.

J is TRBJ2-3 and V is TRBV9; tentative D call: TRBD2 (5 bases). Germline CDR1 and CDR2: SGDLS and YYNGEE. The CDR3 is 16 amino acids. The ends were cut back, 3 bases at V and 1 base at J, with 15 bases in the middle. The CDR3 loop reads CASSDPGVRGTDTQYF. The CDR3, as DNA: TGTGCCAGCAGCGACCCTGGGGTGAGGGGCACAGATACGCAGTATTTT.

The chain joins TRBV25-1 to TRBJ2-2, with 9 positions matching TRBD2. The germline V gene encodes CDR1 MGHDK and CDR2 SYGVNS. Losses at the gene ends were 1 base for V and 3 bases for J; bases not matched to a gene: 9. This CDR3 contains 18 residues. Here the CDR3 reads CASSESTSGLVYTGELFF. The CDR3 DNA is TGTGCCAGCAGTGAATCGACTAGCGGACTAGTTTACACCGGGGAGCTGTTTTTT. Based on the CDR3 plus reference TRBV25-1 and TRBJ2-2, the full variable domain is EADIYQTPRYLVIGTGKKITLECSQTMGHDKMYWYQQDPGMELHLIHYSYGVNSTEKGDLSSESTVSRIRTEHFPLTLESARPSHTSQYLCASSESTSGLVYTGELFFGEGSRLTVL.

V usage is TRBV18 and J usage is TRBJ2-3, with 9 nucleotides matching TRBD2. The germline gives CDR1 KGHSH, CDR2 LQKENI. After removal of 6 bases from V and 4 bases from J, the junction contained 5 bases not matched to a gene. The CDR3 totals 14 residues. CDR3 protein: CASSAGGPPDTQYF. CDR3 DNA sequence: TGTGCCAGCTCTGCGGGGGGGCCCCCAGATACGCAGTATTTT.

The genes are TRBV5-1 and TRBJ2-3; 10 bases fit TRBD1. V shed 2 bases and J 2 bases; nucleotides not matched to a gene: 5. Germline lookup yields CDR1 SGHRS and CDR2 YFSETQ. This CDR3 is 16 amino acids long. CDR3 nucleotide sequence: TGCGCCAGCAGCTTCTCGGGACAGGGGTCCACAGATACGCAGTATTTT. As protein: CASSFSGQGSTDTQYF.

The chain has TRBV9 and TRBJ2-1; 8 bases are shared with TRBD2. Trimming at V came to 4 bases and at J to 3 bases, leaving 6 bases not matched to a gene. Germline V gives CDR1 SGDLS, CDR2 YYNGEE. This CDR3 region has 15 residues. In DNA form, the CDR3 reads TGTGCCAGCAGCCCAGCGGGAGCGGTCTACAATGAGCAGTTCTTC. Amino acid sequence: CASSPAGAVYNEQFF.

The rearrangement links TRBV5-1 to TRBJ2-1; 7 bases fit TRBD1. V lost 2 bases and J lost 4; bases outside the gene matches: 6. From germline, CDR1 is SGHRS and CDR2 YFSETQ. The length of the CDR3 is 15 residues. The CDR3 here is CASSFAGGTYNEQFF. CDR3 coding DNA: TGCGCCAGCAGCTTCGCAGGGGGTACATACAATGAGCAGTTCTTC. Full variable domain (rest looked up from reference TRBV5-1 and TRBJ2-1): KAGVTQTPRYLIKTRGQQVTLSCSPISGHRSVSWYQQTPGQGLQFLFEYFSETQRNKGNFPGRFSGRQFSNSRSEMNVSTLELGDSALYLCASSFAGGTYNEQFFGPGTRLTVL.

This chain uses TRBV5-1 with TRBJ1-1; the D gene is possibly TRBD1 (6 bases). Germline V gene data show CDR1 as SGHRS and CDR2 as YFSETQ. The CDR3 runs to 16 residues. Trimming took off 0 bases at V and 6 bases at J, with 18 bases between the two ends. The CDR3 bases are TGCGCCAGCAGCTTGGAGGGAGGGGGGGCTATGCCTGAAGCTTTCTTT. This codes for CASSLEGGGAMPEAFF.

V and J are TRBV6-1 and TRBJ1-1, with 7 bases fitting TRBD1. The CDR3 is 13 amino acids. Germline lookup yields CDR1 MNHNS and CDR2 SASEGT. The junction had 10 bases not matched to a gene; V was cut back by 9 bases and J by 6 bases. The CDR3 loop is CASARGSLAEAFF. CDR3 sequence (DNA): TGTGCCAGTGCCAGGGGGTCGTTGGCTGAAGCTTTCTTT.

The rearrangement uses TRBV2 and TRBJ1-1; D is unclear. Germline CDR1 is SNHLY and CDR2 is FYNNEI. This CDR3 has 13 residues. Trimming cost V 4 bases and J 4 bases, with 10 bases left between them. The CDR3 is CASSGGIGTEAFF. As DNA, the CDR3 is TGTGCCAGCAGTGGAGGGATAGGCACTGAAGCTTTCTTT.

This chain joins TRBV5-6 and TRBJ2-5, with D perhaps TRBD1 (5 bases). CDR1 is SGHDT, CDR2 YYEEEE, per germline. This CDR3 spans 14 amino acids. V was cut by 4 bases and J by 1 base, with 11 bases left in between. The CDR3, as DNA: TGTGCCAGCAGCGACGGACAATTCCAAGAGACCCAGTACTTC. Its translation is CASSDGQFQETQYF.

This rearrangement joins TRBV7-9 to TRBJ2-7, with 7 bases lining up with TRBD1. The CDR3 loop spans 12 amino acids. Germline V gene lookup returns CDR1 SEHNR and CDR2 FQNEAQ (reference sequence). V was pared by 7 bases and J by 6 bases, with 6 bases of the junction left unmatched. CDR3 residues: CASTRDSTEQYF. Written as DNA, the CDR3 is TGTGCCAGCACCAGGGACAGCACCGAGCAGTACTTC.

This clone turned up a few times. The CDR3 here is CASSGWDYQETQYF. Here the CDR3 DNA reads TGTGCCAGCAGTGGCTGGGACTATCAAGAGACCCAGTACTTC. V and J are TRBV25-1 and TRBJ2-5, with TRBD2 matching 7 bases. This CDR3 has 14 amino acids. Germline loops: CDR1 MGHDK, CDR2 SYGVNS. The V and J ends lost 4 bases and 2 bases, in that order; junction bases with no gene match: 4.

V usage is TRBV11-2 and J usage is TRBJ2-1; 7 nucleotides align to TRBD2. CDR3 length equals 15 residues. The germline V gene encodes CDR1 SGHAT and CDR2 FQNNGV. V trimming: 2 bases; J trimming: 3 bases; junction bases outside the gene matches: 4. CDR3 loop: CASSLSGGSYNEQFF. Written as DNA, the CDR3 is TGTGCCAGCAGCTTATCGGGCGGGAGCTACAATGAGCAGTTCTTC. Full variable domain (missing parts from reference TRBV11-2 and TRBJ2-1): EAGVAQSPRYKIIEKRQSVAFWCNPISGHATLYWYQQILGQGPKLLIQFQNNGVVDDSQLPKDRFSAERLKGVDSTLKIQPAKLEDSAVYLCASSLSGGSYNEQFFGPGTRLTVL.

The chain links TRBV4-1 to TRBJ1-2, with D uncertain. Trimming left V 4 bases short and J 0 bases short, with 12 bases between. This CDR3 has 15 amino acids. Germline CDR1 MGHRA, CDR2 YSYEKL. The DNA for the CDR3 is TGCGCCAGCAGCCCTCGGGAGGGTACTAACTATGGCTACACCTTC. Translation: CASSPREGTNYGYTF.

This chain connects TRBV9 to TRBJ2-7; 7 nucleotides line up with TRBD1. The germline V gene encodes CDR1 SGDLS and CDR2 YYNGEE. This CDR3 contains 15 residues. J lost 1 base, V lost 1 base, and 5 bases had no gene match. The CDR3 spells CASSVQGDRSYEQYF. As DNA, the CDR3 is TGTGCCAGCAGCGTACAGGGGGATAGGTCCTACGAGCAGTACTTC.

This clone was observed a few times. This chain links TRBV4-1 with TRBJ2-7; TRBD2 matches 12 bases. Unmatched junction bases numbered 8, after V lost 4 bases and J lost 7 bases. The CDR3 consists of 15 residues. The germline V gene encodes CDR1 MGHRA and CDR2 YSYEKL. CDR3 in DNA: TGCGCCAGCAGCCCGAAAGGGCTAGCGGGGGGGGAGCAGTACTTC. Translated, it gives CASSPKGLAGGEQYF.

This rearrangement joins TRBV6-5 to TRBJ2-7; D might be TRBD1 (7 bases). This CDR3 comprises 15 residues. From germline, CDR1 is MNHEY and CDR2 SVGAGI. The germline V and J ends were trimmed by 6 bases and 0 bases, with 15 bases remaining between them. CDR3 nucleotide sequence: TGTGCCAGCAGCTCACAGGGGACTTACTCCTACGAGCAGTACTTC. Amino acid sequence: CASSSQGTYSYEQYF.

This chain links TRBV7-9 with TRBJ2-1; 10 nucleotides agree with TRBD2. The CDR3 loop spans 18 amino acids. Germline V gene lookup returns CDR1 SEHNR and CDR2 FQNEAQ (reference sequence). Losses at the gene ends were 1 base for V and 4 bases for J; bases not matched to a gene: 10. The CDR3 region is CASSLGASGGSTYNEQFF. CDR3 nucleotide sequence: TGTGCCAGCAGCTTAGGGGCTAGCGGGGGCAGTACGTACAATGAGCAGTTCTTC.

The chain joins TRBV27 to TRBJ2-1, with 9 nucleotides matching TRBD2. The CDR3 consists of 16 residues. Looked up from germline, CDR1 is MNHEY and CDR2 is SMNVEV (reference sequence). V shed 0 bases and J 7 bases; nucleotides not matched to a gene: 7. The CDR3 loop reads CASSLSTAGGWNEQFF. In DNA, the CDR3 is TGTGCCAGCAGTTTATCGACGGCGGGAGGGTGGAATGAGCAGTTCTTC.

This clone was detected only a few times. The DNA of the CDR3 is TGTGCCAGCAGTGATCAGGTATTGCAGCCCCAGCATTTT. This translates into CASSDQVLQPQHF. The chain links TRBV6-1 to TRBJ1-5, with no clear D. The CDR3 has 13 amino acids. Germline assignment: CDR1 MNHNS and CDR2 SASEGT. Trimming shortened V by 3 bases and J by 7 bases, and 10 bases separated the two germline ends.

This chain links TRBV4-2 with TRBJ2-3; D is perhaps TRBD2 (6 bases). Germline V lookup: CDR1 LGHNA, CDR2 YNFKEQ. This CDR3 is built from 14 residues. The germline V and J ends were trimmed by 4 bases and 1 base, with 9 bases remaining between them. The CDR3 protein is CASSPSGGTDTQYF. Written as DNA, the CDR3 is TGTGCCAGCAGCCCCTCGGGGGGCACAGATACGCAGTATTTT.

The chain links TRBV5-1 to TRBJ1-5, with TRBD1 matching over 12 bases. The CDR3 consists of 17 residues. The germline CDR1 and CDR2 sequences are SGHRS and YFSETQ. V shed 4 bases and J 3 bases; nucleotides not matched to a gene: 8. The CDR3 nucleotides are TGCGCCAGCAGCCCGGAGGGACAGGGGGCATCCAATCAGCCCCAGCATTTT. This gives the protein CASSPEGQGASNQPQHF. Supplemented by reference TRBV5-1 and TRBJ1-5, the full variable domain reads KAGVTQTPRYLIKTRGQQVTLSCSPISGHRSVSWYQQTPGQGLQFLFEYFSETQRNKGNFPGRFSGRQFSNSRSEMNVSTLELGDSALYLCASSPEGQGASNQPQHFGDGTRLSIL.